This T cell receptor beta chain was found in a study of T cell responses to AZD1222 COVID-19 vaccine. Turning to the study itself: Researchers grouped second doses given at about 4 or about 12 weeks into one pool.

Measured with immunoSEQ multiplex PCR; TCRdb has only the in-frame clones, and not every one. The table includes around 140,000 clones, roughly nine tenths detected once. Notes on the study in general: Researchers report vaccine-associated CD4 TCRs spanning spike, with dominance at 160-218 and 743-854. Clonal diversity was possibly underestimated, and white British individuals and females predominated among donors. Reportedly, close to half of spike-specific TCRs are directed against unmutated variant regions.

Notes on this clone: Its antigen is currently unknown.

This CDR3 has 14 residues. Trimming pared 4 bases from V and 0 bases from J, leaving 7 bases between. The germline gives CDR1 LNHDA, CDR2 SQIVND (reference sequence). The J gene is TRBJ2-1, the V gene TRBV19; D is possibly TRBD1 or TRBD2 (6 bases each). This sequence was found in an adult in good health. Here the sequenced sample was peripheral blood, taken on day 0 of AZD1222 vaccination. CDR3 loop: CASSKGGSYNEQFF. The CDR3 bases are TGTGCCAGTAGTAAGGGGGGCTCCTACAATGAGCAGTTCTTC.